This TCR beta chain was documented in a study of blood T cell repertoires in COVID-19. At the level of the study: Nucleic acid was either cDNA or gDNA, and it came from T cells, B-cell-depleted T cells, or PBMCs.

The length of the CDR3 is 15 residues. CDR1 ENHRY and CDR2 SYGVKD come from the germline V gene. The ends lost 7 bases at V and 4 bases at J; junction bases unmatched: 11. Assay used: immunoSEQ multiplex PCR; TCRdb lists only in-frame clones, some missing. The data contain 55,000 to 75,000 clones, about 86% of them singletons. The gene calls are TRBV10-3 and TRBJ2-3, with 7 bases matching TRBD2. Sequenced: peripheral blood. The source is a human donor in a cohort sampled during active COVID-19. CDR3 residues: CAITLGGGESDTQYF. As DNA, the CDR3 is TGTGCCATCACATTGGGTGGGGGGGAGTCAGATACGCAGTATTTT.